The source of this TCR beta chain is a study of blood T cell repertoires in COVID-19. This CDR3 is 13 amino acids long. Per the germline V gene, CDR1 is MDHEN and CDR2 is SYDVKM. The V and J ends lost 5 bases and 7 bases, in that order; junction bases with no gene match: 6. Some clones are missing from TCRdb's copy, which holds only in-frame ones; the method was immunoSEQ multiplex PCR. The sample holds more than 150,000 clones, roughly 86% seen once. In its sample, this clone was seen a few times. Sequences were obtained from peripheral blood. The chain is built from TRBV28 and TRBJ1-2, with 8 nucleotides matching TRBD1. The sequence was obtained from a man aged 18 to 30 with acute or convalescent COVID-19. The CDR3 spells CASSGGQASGYTF. The CDR3 nucleotides read TGTGCCAGCAGTGGGGGACAGGCGAGTGGCTACACCTTC.